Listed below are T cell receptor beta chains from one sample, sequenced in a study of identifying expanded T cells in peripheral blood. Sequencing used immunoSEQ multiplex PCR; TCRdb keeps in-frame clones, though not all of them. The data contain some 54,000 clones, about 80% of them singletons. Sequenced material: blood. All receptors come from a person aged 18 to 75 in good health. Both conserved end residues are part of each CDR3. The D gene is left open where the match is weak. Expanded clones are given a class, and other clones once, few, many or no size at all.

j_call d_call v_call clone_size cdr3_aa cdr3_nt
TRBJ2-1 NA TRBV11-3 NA CASSLDLGLGEQFF TGTGCCAGCAGCTTAGATCTGGGGTTGGGTGAGCAGTTCTTC
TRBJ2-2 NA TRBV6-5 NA CASSYSAVNTGELFF TGTGCCAGCAGTTACTCCGCAGTAAACACCGGGGAGCTGTTTTTT
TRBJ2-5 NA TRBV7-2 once CASSLSTLQETQYF TGTGCCAGCAGCTTAAGTACTCTCCAAGAGACCCAGTACTTC
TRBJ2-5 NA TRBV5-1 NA CASSLGGISKETQYF TGCGCCAGCAGCTTGGGAGGGATTTCCAAAGAGACCCAGTACTTC
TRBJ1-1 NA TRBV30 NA CAWTGTDTEAFF TGTGCCTGGACAGGGACCGACACTGAAGCTTTCTTT
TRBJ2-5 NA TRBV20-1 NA CSATGVETQYF TGCAGTGCTACTGGGGTGGAGACCCAGTACTTC
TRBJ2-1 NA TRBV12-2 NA CASRRTHLSSYNEQFF TGTGCAAGTCGCCGTACCCATCTTAGCTCCTACAATGAGCAGTTCTTC
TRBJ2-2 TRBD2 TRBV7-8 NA CASSLTSGGVNTGELFF TGTGCCAGCAGCTTAACGAGCGGGGGGGTGAACACCGGGGAGCTGTTTTTT
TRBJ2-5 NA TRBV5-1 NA CASSLDGAQETQYF TGCGCCAGCAGCTTGGACGGGGCCCAAGAGACCCAGTACTTC
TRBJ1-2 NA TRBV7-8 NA CASSIARGRGYTF TGTGCCAGCAGCATAGCGCGGGGGCGCGGCTACACCTTC
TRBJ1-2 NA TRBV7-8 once CASSLGQFNYGYTF TGTGCCAGCAGTTTAGGACAGTTCAACTATGGCTACACCTTC
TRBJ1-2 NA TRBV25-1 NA CASSHTGNYGYTF TGTGCCAGCAGCCACACAGGGAACTATGGCTACACCTTC
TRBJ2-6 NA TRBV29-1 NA CSASRDTDSGANVLTF TGCAGCGCTTCCCGGGACACCGACTCTGGGGCCAACGTCCTGACTTTC
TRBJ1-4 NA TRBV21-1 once CASSNGSEKLFF TGTGCCAGCAGCAACGGTAGCGAAAAACTGTTTTTT
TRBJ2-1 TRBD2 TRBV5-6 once CASSHLAGVRDEQFF TGTGCCAGCTCACATCTAGCGGGAGTTCGGGATGAGCAGTTCTTC
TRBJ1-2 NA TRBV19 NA CASSSSQKGGYTF TGTGCCAGTAGTAGTTCACAAAAAGGGGGCTACACCTTC
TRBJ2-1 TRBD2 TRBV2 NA CASSALGVAGGVNEQFF TGTGCCAGCAGTGCCCTTGGGGTAGCGGGGGGGGTCAATGAGCAGTTCTTC
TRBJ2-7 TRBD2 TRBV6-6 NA CASSPGGGGTLGQYF TGTGCCAGCAGCCCCGGCGGGGGGGGTACGCTGGGTCAGTACTTC
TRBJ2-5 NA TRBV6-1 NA CASSTVGETQYF TGTGCCAGCAGTACCGTTGGAGAGACCCAGTACTTC
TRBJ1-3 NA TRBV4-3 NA CASSQDFSGNTIYF TGCGCCAGCAGCCAAGATTTTTCTGGAAACACCATATATTTT
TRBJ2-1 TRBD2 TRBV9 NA CASSVTRTSTNEQFF TGTGCCAGCAGCGTAACCCGGACTAGCACCAATGAGCAGTTCTTC
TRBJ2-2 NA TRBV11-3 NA CASSLVSTRGGDTGELFF TGTGCCAGCAGCTTAGTTAGCACCCGGGGTGGTGACACCGGGGAGCTGTTTTTT
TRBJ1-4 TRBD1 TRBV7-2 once CASSPGQGATPNEKLFF TGTGCCAGCAGCCCCGGACAGGGTGCAACTCCTAATGAAAAACTGTTTTTT
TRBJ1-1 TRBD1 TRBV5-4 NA CASSSGQGIMNTEAFF TGTGCCAGCAGCTCCGGACAGGGGATTATGAACACTGAAGCTTTCTTT
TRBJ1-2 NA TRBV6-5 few CASRDKVYYGYTF TGTGCCAGCCGGGACAAGGTCTACTATGGCTACACCTTC
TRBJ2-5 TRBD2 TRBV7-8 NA CASSLGGGLAVDGETQYF TGTGCCAGCAGCTTAGGCGGGGGACTAGCGGTGGACGGGGAGACCCAGTACTTC
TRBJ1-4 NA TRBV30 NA CAWSAITNEKLFF TGTGCCTGGAGTGCAATTACTAATGAAAAACTGTTTTTT
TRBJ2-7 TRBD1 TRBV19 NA CATALRDRGRNPQYF TGTGCCACCGCACTCCGGGACAGGGGGCGAAATCCGCAATACTTC
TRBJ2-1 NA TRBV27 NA CASRNTGLNEQFF TGTGCCAGCAGGAACACAGGCCTCAATGAGCAGTTCTTC
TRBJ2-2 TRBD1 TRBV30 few CAVNRGLLTGELFF TGTGCCGTAAACAGGGGGCTCTTAACCGGGGAGCTGTTTTTT
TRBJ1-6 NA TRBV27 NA CASSGGLGPSPLHF TGTGCCAGCAGTGGGGGCTTAGGGCCGTCACCCCTCCACTTT
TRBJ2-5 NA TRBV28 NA CASSLSGGGQETQYF TGTGCCAGCAGTTTATCCGGGGGCGGGCAAGAGACCCAGTACTTC
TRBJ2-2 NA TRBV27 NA CASSSGAGVAGELFF TGTGCCAGCAGTTCAGGGGCGGGTGTGGCCGGGGAGCTGTTTTTT
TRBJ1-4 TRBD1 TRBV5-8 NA CASSLDRGATNEKLFF TGTGCCAGCAGCTTGGACAGGGGTGCAACTAATGAAAAACTGTTTTTT
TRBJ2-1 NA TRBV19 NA CASSAEQTYNEQFF TGTGCCAGTAGTGCCGAACAGACATACAATGAGCAGTTCTTC
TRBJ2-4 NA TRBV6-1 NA CASREPGLHPENIQYF TGTGCCAGCAGGGAACCGGGACTTCACCCCGAAAACATTCAGTACTTC
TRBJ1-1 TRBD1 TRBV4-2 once CASSQGQGAVDTEAFF TGTGCCAGCAGCCAGGGACAGGGGGCGGTGGACACTGAAGCTTTCTTT
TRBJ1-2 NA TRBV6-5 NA CASRNYGYTF TGTGCCAGCAGAAACTATGGCTACACCTTC
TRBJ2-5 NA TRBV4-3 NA CASSQGRASQETQYF TGCGCCAGCAGCCAAGGGCGGGCCTCCCAAGAGACCCAGTACTTC
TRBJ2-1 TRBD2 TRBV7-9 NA CASSLVSGRALGDEQFF TGTGCCAGCAGCTTAGTAAGCGGGAGGGCCCTCGGCGATGAGCAGTTCTTC
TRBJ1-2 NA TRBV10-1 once CASIRAGWPTGTVDGYTF TGCGCCAGCATTCGGGCAGGCTGGCCCACAGGGACTGTTGATGGCTACACCTTC
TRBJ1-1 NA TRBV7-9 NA CASSRDTYTEAFF TGTGCCAGCAGCCGGGACACTTACACTGAAGCTTTCTTT